This is a list of T cell receptor beta chains from one sample in a study of CD8 T cells in ankylosing spondylitis. One entry per CDR3 protein, called by TCRdb with MiXCR from the 5' RACE reads. The data contain around 770,000 distinct CDR3 sequences, 12% of them singletons. The sample comprised blood, either unsorted or a sorted T cell fraction (not recorded which). The receptors here all came from a male donor with ankylosing spondylitis. Both conserved end residues are part of each CDR3. The D gene is left open where the match is weak. Size values are once, few and many counts, or a class for expanded clones, and some rows have none.

j_call d_call v_call clone_size cdr3_nt cdr3_aa
TRBJ2-3 TRBD2 TRBV7-2 few TGTGCCAGCAGCTCCAGCGGGAATCGAGGTTCAGATACGCAGTATTTT CASSSSGNRGSDTQYF
TRBJ2-5 NA TRBV12-3/TRBV12-4 few TGTGCCAGCACCAAGTCCGAGGCCCAGTACTTC CASTKSEAQYF
TRBJ2-1 TRBD2 TRBV5-5 NA TGTGCCAGCAGCGAACTAGCGGGATACACCCATGAGCAGTTCTTC CASSELAGYTHEQFF
TRBJ2-7 NA TRBV6-5 few TGTGCCAGCATGCTTCGATACGAGCAGTACTTC CASMLRYEQYF
TRBJ2-3 TRBD2 TRBV20-1 NA TGCAGTGCGAACTCCGGGAGGGCCGCAGATACGCAGTATTTT CSANSGRAADTQYF
TRBJ1-1 NA TRBV12-3/TRBV12-4 NA TGTGCCAGCACCTCTAGCATGAACACTGAAGCTTTCTTT CASTSSMNTEAFF
TRBJ1-4 NA TRBV20-1 NA TGCAGTACCTGGGGACGTATGGGTGGTGAAAAACTGTTTTTT CSTWGRMGGEKLFF
TRBJ2-1 TRBD1 TRBV4-2 few TGTGCCAGCAGCCAGCGGACAGGGGCCTACAATGAGCAGTTCTTC CASSQRTGAYNEQFF
TRBJ1-2 TRBD1 TRBV3-1 few TGTGCCAGCAGCCTTCTCGGACAGGGCGCTAACTATGGCTACACCTTC CASSLLGQGANYGYTF
TRBJ2-3 TRBD2 TRBV7-2 few TGTGCCAGCACCCCTGGAGGGAGGGCACCAGATACGCAGTATTTT CASTPGGRAPDTQYF
TRBJ1-1 TRBD1 TRBV20-1 NA TGCAGTGCTCAGCCGGGACAGCAGAACACTGAAGCTTTCTTT CSAQPGQQNTEAFF
TRBJ2-3 TRBD2 TRBV4-2 NA TGTGCCAGCAGCCTCGGACTAGCGGGAGGGCCTAGCACAGATACGCAGTATTTT CASSLGLAGGPSTDTQYF
TRBJ1-1 NA TRBV7-9 NA TGTGCCAGCAGCTTTCAGGACAACACTGAAGCTTTCTTT CASSFQDNTEAFF
TRBJ2-7 TRBD1 TRBV10-3 few TGTGCCATCAGTGAGTTAGGAGACAGGGGCAACGAGCAGTACTTC CAISELGDRGNEQYF
TRBJ2-3 NA TRBV3-1 few TGTGCCAGCAGCCAAGTTGGGCAGGTTGGCGTTTCTAGCACAGATACGCAGTATTTT CASSQVGQVGVSSTDTQYF
TRBJ2-6 NA TRBV12-3/TRBV12-4 few TGTGCCAGCAGTTTGAGGGCAGCTGGGGCCAACGTCCTGACTTTC CASSLRAAGANVLTF
TRBJ2-1 TRBD2 TRBV9 NA TGTGCCAGCAGCGTGGGAAGCGGGAGATCGTACAATGAGCAGTTCTTC CASSVGSGRSYNEQFF
TRBJ2-4 NA TRBV20-1 many TGCAGTGCTAGAGTTCTAGCCAAAAACATTCAGTACTTC CSARVLAKNIQYF
TRBJ2-2 NA TRBV11-2 few TGTGCCAGCAGCCCCCTACTGGGGCGGAACACCGGGGAGCTGTTTTTT CASSPLLGRNTGELFF
TRBJ1-1 TRBD1 TRBV7-9 NA TGTGCCAGCAGCCTGGATCCGGGACAGGGACTCCTTGAAGCTTTCTTT CASSLDPGQGLLEAFF
TRBJ2-3 NA TRBV6-1 few TGTGCCAGCAGTACCCAGAGGCGGGGAAGGGCAGATACGCAGTATTTT CASSTQRRGRADTQYF
TRBJ2-7 TRBD1 TRBV4-3 few TGCGCCAGCAGCCAAACCGGGACAGGGGGCCCTACTTACGAGCAGTACTTC CASSQTGTGGPTYEQYF
TRBJ1-2 NA TRBV20-1 once TGCAGTGCTAGGGGTGCCCCTGGGCAGAAACATAACTATGGCTACACCTTC CSARGAPGQKHNYGYTF
TRBJ2-7 NA TRBV6-5 NA TGTGCCAGCAAAGGTAGTAGCTTAGAGCAGTACTTC CASKGSSLEQYF
TRBJ2-1 TRBD2 TRBV29-1 many TGCAGCGCTGGACTAGCGGGGGGTCATGAGCAGTTCTTC CSAGLAGGHEQFF
TRBJ2-3 TRBD2 TRBV7-9 few TGTGCCAGCAGCTTTCTGGGACTAGCGAACACAGATACGCAGTATTTT CASSFLGLANTDTQYF
TRBJ2-2 TRBD1 TRBV12-3/TRBV12-4 many TGTGCCAGCAGTTTCAGGGGGCGCGGCGGGGAGCTGTTTTTT CASSFRGRGGELFF
TRBJ1-5 TRBD1 TRBV20-1 few TGCAGTGCCGACTCGACAGGGAATCAGCCCCAGCATTTT CSADSTGNQPQHF
TRBJ2-7 NA TRBV7-2 NA TGTGCCAGCAGCGTATCTTTCGAGCAGTACTTC CASSVSFEQYF
TRBJ2-1 TRBD1 TRBV7-9 NA TGTGCCAGCAGCTTTGCCTACCAGGGGGCTCACGGCAATGAGCAGTTCTTC CASSFAYQGAHGNEQFF
TRBJ2-1 TRBD2 TRBV7-2 many TGTGCCAGCAGCTTAGCGGGACTAAATTACAATGAGCAGTTCTTC CASSLAGLNYNEQFF
TRBJ2-5 TRBD2 TRBV18 few TGTGCCAGCTCACCACCGGGGAGGGCCCAAGAGACCCAGTACTTC CASSPPGRAQETQYF
TRBJ2-7 NA TRBV7-2 few TGTGCCAGCAGCCGGTGGCTCCTGAGCTCCTACGAGCAGTACTTC CASSRWLLSSYEQYF
TRBJ2-4 TRBD2 TRBV7-3 NA TGTGCCAGCAGCCCGAGGACTAGCGGGGGGGCCTTCAAAAACATTCAGTACTTC CASSPRTSGGAFKNIQYF
TRBJ2-7 NA TRBV5-5 NA TGTGCCAGCAGCTTTATAAGGGGGGCCTTCCTCGAGCAGTACTTC CASSFIRGAFLEQYF
TRBJ1-6 NA TRBV12-3/TRBV12-4 NA TGTGCCAGCAGTTTGATCGGGGTGAATTCACCCCTCCACTTT CASSLIGVNSPLHF
TRBJ2-5 TRBD1 TRBV6-1 few TGTGCCAGCCTACTGGACAGGGACCGGGTGGAGGCCCAGTACTTC CASLLDRDRVEAQYF
TRBJ2-1 NA TRBV4-1 NA TGCGCCAGCAGCTCGGACTTTTTTAGCTCCTACAATGAGCAGTTCTTC CASSSDFFSSYNEQFF
TRBJ2-2 NA TRBV29-1 many TGCAGCGTTGTCCAGGCGAACACCGGGGAGCTGTTTTTT CSVVQANTGELFF
TRBJ1-4 NA TRBV10-3 many TGTGCCATCAGTGAGTCGGTGGAAAAACTGTTTTTT CAISESVEKLFF
TRBJ2-3 TRBD1 TRBV5-1 few TGCGCCACCGCCCAGGGACAGCCCACAGATACGCAGTATTTT CATAQGQPTDTQYF
TRBJ2-2 NA TRBV4-2 NA TGTGCCAGCAGCCAAGCCAGGTGGTACACCGGGGAGCTGTTTTTT CASSQARWYTGELFF
TRBJ1-4 TRBD1 TRBV9 NA TGTGCCAGCAGCGCCCAGGGGGCGGCAACTAATGAAAAACTGTTTTTT CASSAQGAATNEKLFF
TRBJ2-7 TRBD2 TRBV20-1 many TGCAGTGCCCTAAGCGGGACCAGCCCCGAGCAGTACTTC CSALSGTSPEQYF
TRBJ2-1 TRBD2 TRBV10-3 many TGTGCCATCAGAGGTAGCGGGAGGGTATCCTACAATGAGCAGTTCTTC CAIRGSGRVSYNEQFF
TRBJ1-2 TRBD1 TRBV6-1 NA TGTGCCAGCAGTGCGATCGACAGGGACGTCTCTGGCTACACCTTC CASSAIDRDVSGYTF
TRBJ1-2 NA TRBV10-3 few TGTGCCATCAGTGACCCCAAGGCAGTACGGAACTATGGCTACACCTTC CAISDPKAVRNYGYTF
TRBJ1-2 NA TRBV28 NA TGTGCCAGCAGTTTTCACAGGCCCGCCTATGGCTACACCTTC CASSFHRPAYGYTF
TRBJ2-5 TRBD2 TRBV7-3 few TGTGCCAGCAGCCCGGGACTAGCTATGGAGACCCAGTACTTC CASSPGLAMETQYF
TRBJ2-7 NA TRBV6-2/TRBV6-3 many TGTGCCAGCAGTCGTCGGGACGGATACGAGCAGTACTTC CASSRRDGYEQYF
TRBJ2-1 TRBD2 TRBV4-1 few TGCGCCAGCAGCCAAGACGGTATTAGCGGGAGCCTCCGAAAGATCTACAATGAGCAGTTCTTC CASSQDGISGSLRKIYNEQFF
TRBJ1-1 NA TRBV3-1 many TGTGCCAGCAGCCAAACACGCAACACTGAAGCTTTCTTT CASSQTRNTEAFF
TRBJ1-2 NA TRBV5-4 NA TGTGCCAGCAGCTCCGGTGACCGGGTCTATGGCTACACCTTC CASSSGDRVYGYTF
TRBJ2-3 NA TRBV20-1 NA TGCAGTGCTAGATTAAACGGGGGGACAAGCACAGATACGCAGTATTTT CSARLNGGTSTDTQYF
TRBJ2-7 NA TRBV12-5 few TGTGCTAGTGGTTTGGTAGTTGGGACGGCTGTCTACGAGCAGTACTTC CASGLVVGTAVYEQYF
TRBJ2-5 NA TRBV20-1 many TGCAGTGCTAGAATACTTCCCCAAGAGACCCAGTACTTC CSARILPQETQYF
TRBJ2-2 NA TRBV20-1 NA TGCAGTGCTCCGGACTTGAACACCGGGGAGCTGTTTTTT CSAPDLNTGELFF
TRBJ2-3 NA TRBV20-1 many TGCAGTGCCCCAGGACAGTGGCGCACAGATACGCAGTATTTT CSAPGQWRTDTQYF
TRBJ2-5 NA TRBV7-2 few TGTGCCAGCAGCTCACTAATGGAGACCCAGTACTTC CASSSLMETQYF
TRBJ1-1 TRBD1 TRBV5-1 NA TGCGCCAGCAACCTAGACAGGGCGAACACTGAAGCTTTCTTT CASNLDRANTEAFF